This T cell receptor beta chain came from a study of T cell responses to AZD1222 COVID-19 vaccine. Study-wide findings and caveats: Baseline testing showed seropositivity in only a handful of AZD1222 recipients. Regions left unmutated in variants are reportedly the target of nearly half of spike-specific TCRs. Samples come after the peak T cell response, not at day 14. The donors showed a predominance of white British ancestry and of females, with possible underestimation of clonal diversity.

Profiling relied on immunoSEQ multiplex PCR, and the TCRdb table lists in-frame clones only, not all of them. The data hold 240,000 or so clones, with approximately 93% observed a single time. As concerns this clone: Its cognate antigen is unknown.

Germline-derived CDR1 and CDR2 are SGHTA and FQGNSA. Trimming at V came to 1 base and at J to 3 bases, leaving 6 bases not matched to a gene. The CDR3 is 16 residues long. The J gene is TRBJ2-3, the V gene TRBV7-2, with 8 positions matching TRBD2. The source is an adult in good health. The sample was peripheral blood, taken on day 0 of AZD1222 vaccination. The CDR3 DNA reads as TGTGCCAGCAGCTTAGAAAGCGGGAGACGTACAGATACGCAGTATTTT. This gives the protein CASSLESGRRTDTQYF.